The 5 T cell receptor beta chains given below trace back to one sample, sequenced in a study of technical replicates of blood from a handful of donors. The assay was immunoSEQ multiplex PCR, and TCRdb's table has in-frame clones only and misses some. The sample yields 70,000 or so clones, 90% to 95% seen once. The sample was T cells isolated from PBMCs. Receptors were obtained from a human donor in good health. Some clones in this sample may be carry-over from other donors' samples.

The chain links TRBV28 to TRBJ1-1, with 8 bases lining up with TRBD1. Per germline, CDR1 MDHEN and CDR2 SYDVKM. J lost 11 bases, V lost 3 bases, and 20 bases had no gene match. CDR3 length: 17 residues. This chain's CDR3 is CASSFPGQAGGWSRAFF. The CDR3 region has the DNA TGTGCCAGCAGTTTTCCGGGACAGGCGGGTGGTTGGTCACGGGCTTTCTTT.

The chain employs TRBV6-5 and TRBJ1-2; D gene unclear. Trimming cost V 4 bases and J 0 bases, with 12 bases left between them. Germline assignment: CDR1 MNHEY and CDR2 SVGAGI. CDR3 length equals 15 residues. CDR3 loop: CASSSRTATNYGYTF. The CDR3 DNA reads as TGTGCCAGCAGTTCCCGGACTGCTACTAACTATGGCTACACCTTC.

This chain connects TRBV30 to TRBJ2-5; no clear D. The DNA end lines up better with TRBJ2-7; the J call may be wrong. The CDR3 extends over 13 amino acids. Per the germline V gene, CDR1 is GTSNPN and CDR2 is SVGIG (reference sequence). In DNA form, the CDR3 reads TGTGCCTGGAGTGTAGACGATTACTACGAGCAGTACTTC. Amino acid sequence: CAWSVDDYYEQYF.

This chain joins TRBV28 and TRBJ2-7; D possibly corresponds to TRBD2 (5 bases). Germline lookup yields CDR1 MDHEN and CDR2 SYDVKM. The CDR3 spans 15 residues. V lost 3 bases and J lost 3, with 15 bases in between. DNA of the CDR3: TGTGCCAGCAGTTTGGGCACTAGTCTGATCTACGAGCAGTACTTC. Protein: CASSLGTSLIYEQYF.

The CDR3 DNA reads as TGCGCCAGCAGCTTGGTGGCAGCGGGAGGGCAAGAGACCCAGTACTTC. Translation gives CASSLVAAGGQETQYF. This sequence joins TRBV5-1 and TRBJ2-5, with TRBD2 identical over 10 bases. J gave up 2 bases and V 0 bases, and 4 bases lay outside the gene matches. The germline CDR1 and CDR2 sequences are SGHRS and YFSETQ. The CDR3 totals 16 residues. The full variable domain, its missing parts supplied by reference TRBV5-1 and TRBJ2-5, is KAGVTQTPRYLIKTRGQQVTLSCSPISGHRSVSWYQQTPGQGLQFLFEYFSETQRNKGNFPGRFSGRQFSNSRSEMNVSTLELGDSALYLCASSLVAAGGQETQYFGPGTRLLVL.